This T cell receptor beta chain comes out of a study of monozygotic twins with inflammatory bowel disease. There are 13 residues in the CDR3. Whole-study results and caveats: Backing was not found for a single strong signal or clonotype associated with IBD. IBD-affected twins scored below their healthy co-twins in TCRbeta diversity (inverse Simpson).

Comments on this clonotype: Antigen: not known.

The authors made each sample's cDNA in eight separate reactions. TCRdb re-analyzed the 5' RACE reads; it lists each CDR3 protein once, without DNA. The sample has hundreds of thousands of distinct CDR3 sequences, and its top ten clones hold more than 4.5%. Total RNA was isolated from whole blood without T cell sorting. Sequenced input: blood. This rearrangement joins TRBV12-3 or TRBV12-4 to TRBJ1-1; TCRdb indicates TRBD1, and absent DNA this call remains unverified. This sequence was found in a human donor with ulcerative colitis or Crohn's disease, or a healthy co-twin of an affected twin (not recorded which). CDR3 sequence reads: CASWGVKNTEAFF.